This paragraph covers one TCR beta chain sequence. This clonotype was detected many times. Its binding antigen is unknown. Base qualities were left out, and no much larger clone turns up one base away. The germline V gene (reference sequence) sets CDR1 to MNHEY and CDR2 to SMNVEV. The CDR3, from cysteine to phenylalanine, totals 15 residues. Of all the DNA, just the CDR3 is kept, 45 bases in frame from base 1. V is clipped by 7 bases and J by 10 bases, and the sequence between their germline boundaries is 20 bases long. This record belongs to a study of T cell repertoires in cytomegalovirus infection (dated by TCRdb to the late 2010s). Regarding the research as a whole: Because public TCR beta signatures pointed to carriage of CMV infection together with the matching HLA type, the HLA type of each donor mattered for the analysis.

Results the study describes overall, beyond this receptor: Cumulative frequency of public TCR beta family members discriminated carriers of CMV infection plus the relevant HLA type in this cohort and an independent approximately 370-donor cohort. The ex vivo response was dominated by HLA-C-restricted CMV-specific TCR beta clonotypes, and the single most frequent clonotype in two of eight donors was supplied by these HLA-C-restricted clonotypes.

Reads for this sample came from an Illumina HiSeq 1500. The raw public reads went through TCRdb reprocessing: fastp at Q25, MiXCR clone calling, in-frame beta chains kept. Duplicate CDR3 protein sequences are folded into a single record with the most common DNA and genes. The sample profile shows approximately 630,000 distinct CDR3 sequences; approximately 24% of them were found once. The top ten clonotypes cover around 8% of the sample. The source is a human donor in good health (CMV status not recorded). Some clones in this sample may be carry-over from other donors' samples. The sequence joins TRBV27 to TRBJ1-6, and possibly TRBD1, on 5 matching bases. The sequenced sample was CD8+ T cells from PBMCs. The CDR3 region has the sequence CASTRAPGGLSPLHF. The DNA sequence is as follows: TGTGCCAGCACCCGGGCCCCGGGGGGTTTATCACCCCTCCACTTT.